This TCR beta chain was profiled in a study of blood T cells in healthy people across ages. With a J-beta primer mix and a sample-barcoded 5' primer, a second PCR ran about 7 to 12 cycles. With 12 random nucleotides, a template-switch adaptor tagged each individual cDNA molecule. TCRdb re-analysed the 5' RACE reads in MiXCR, keeping a single row per CDR3 protein. The sample gives 1.8 million or so distinct CDR3 sequences, about two fifths of which show up once; 23% is in the top ten. V was pared by 4 bases and J by 4 bases, with 14 bases between. The CDR3 length is 15 residues. CDR1 and CDR2 (germline): SEHNR, FQNEAQ (reference sequence).

This chain links TRBV7-9 with TRBJ2-1; D unclear. This clonotype was sampled from a human donor in good health. Sequencing input: blood. CDR3 protein: CASSSSGGKYNEQFF. CDR3 in DNA: TGTGCCAGCAGCTCGTCGGGTGGCAAATACAATGAGCAGTTCTTC.